This T cell receptor (beta chain) was found in a study of blood T cell repertoires in COVID-19. Study in general: Acute and convalescent COVID-19 samples came from the United States, Italy and Spain. The analysed material was cDNA or gDNA that came from T cells, B-cell-depleted T cells, or PBMCs.

Libraries were prepared by immunoSEQ multiplex PCR; TCRdb keeps only in-frame clonotypes and omits some of them. This repertoire shows about 300,000 clones, approximately 88% found once; its top ten account for about 7%. CDR3 length equals 14 residues. Trimming pared 0 bases from V and 1 base from J, leaving 7 bases between. The germline gives CDR1 SGHRS, CDR2 YFSETQ. The chain links TRBV5-1 to TRBJ1-1; D remains ambiguous. The sequenced sample consisted of peripheral blood. The source of this sequence is a woman aged 30 to 39 who had recovered from COVID-19. CDR3 loop: CASSLGRENTEAFF. Here the CDR3 DNA reads TGCGCCAGCAGCTTGGGGAGGGAGAACACTGAAGCTTTCTTT.